These 9 T cell receptor beta chains were all obtained from the same sample, sequenced in a study of cytomegalovirus exposure and HLA in healthy donors. Both 60 Vbeta primers and 13 Jbeta primers went into the PCR. Method: immunoSEQ multiplex PCR; TCRdb's copy keeps in-frame clones and lacks some. The data contain around 200,000 clones, 77% of them singletons. Sequencing was done on a sample of PBMCs. Receptors originate from a woman aged 55-69 years in good health and CMV-seropositive.

The rearrangement links TRBV16 to TRBJ2-1; D is perhaps TRBD2 (6 bases). V was shortened by 0 bases and J by 6 bases, with 9 bases between the two germline ends. This CDR3 contains 14 residues. Looked up from germline, CDR1 is KGHSY and CDR2 is FQNENV. CDR3 in amino acids: CASSQSLATNEQFF. The CDR3 bases are TGTGCCAGCAGCCAATCCCTAGCGACCAATGAGCAGTTCTTC.

The chain links TRBV7-6 to TRBJ2-3, with 9 positions matching TRBD2. Germline CDR1 reads SGHVS; CDR2 reads FNYEAQ. The ends lost 3 bases at V and 3 bases at J; junction bases unmatched: 7. This CDR3 comprises 16 residues. CDR3 loop: CASSLGAGGHTDTQYF. The CDR3 nucleotides read TGTGCCAGCAGCTTGGGAGCGGGAGGACATACAGATACGCAGTATTTT. The full variable domain, rest sourced from reference TRBV7-6 and TRBJ2-3, is GAGVSQSPRYKVTKRGQDVALRCDPISGHVSLYWYRQALGQGPEFLTYFNYEAQQDKSGLPNDRFSAERPEGSISTLTIQRTEQRDSAMYRCASSLGAGGHTDTQYFGPGTRLTVL.

Of note for this clone: The junction departs from germline at one end; a sequencing error may be responsible. The rearrangement uses TRBV7-7 and TRBJ2-3, with 7 bases that match TRBD1. CDR3 length equals 15 residues. Germline CDR1 reads SSHAT; CDR2 reads FNYEAQ (reference sequence). Here the CDR3 DNA reads TGTGCTAGCAGTCCCGGGACAGTGGGCACAGATACGCAGTATTTT. Translated: CASSPGTVGTDTQYF.

This clone was observed a handful of times. The J gene is TRBJ1-1, the V gene TRBV5-4, with 7 bases aligning to TRBD1. Per germline, CDR1 SGHNT and CDR2 YYREEE (reference sequence). V gave up 4 bases and J gave up 3 bases; unmatched junction bases: 12. The CDR3 has 16 amino acids. The CDR3 reads CASSQSLQGKDTEAFF. In DNA form, the CDR3 reads TGTGCCAGCAGCCAATCGTTACAGGGGAAAGACACTGAAGCTTTCTTT.

The chain has TRBV10-3 and TRBJ2-3; 7 bases are shared with TRBD1. Unmatched junction bases numbered 15, after V lost 9 bases and J lost 6 bases. This CDR3 has 15 residues. Germline V gene sequence: CDR1 ENHRY, CDR2 SYGVKD. The DNA for the CDR3 is TGTGCCATGTCCAGCAGTACAGGGGAAAGGGATACGCAGTATTTT. The encoded protein is CAMSSSTGERDTQYF.

The chain recombines TRBV7-2 with TRBJ1-2; D is unresolved. V was clipped by 5 bases and J by 0 bases, with 19 bases between them. The CDR3 covers 17 residues. CDR1 is SGHTA and CDR2 is FQGNSA in the germline V gene. Here the CDR3 DNA reads TGTGCCAGCAGCCAATCCCGCCGGGTAACCACTAACTATGGCTACACCTTC. This gives the protein CASSQSRRVTTNYGYTF.

The chain uses TRBV28 and TRBJ2-4, with no clear D. V dropped 3 bases and J dropped 0 bases, with 9 bases sitting between them. The CDR3 sequence is 15 residues long. Germline assignment: CDR1 MDHEN and CDR2 SYDVKM. As DNA, the CDR3 is TGTGCCAGCAGTTTGGCAGGCGTAGCCAAAAACATTCAGTACTTC. It encodes CASSLAGVAKNIQYF.

The chain couples TRBV6-5 to TRBJ1-1; perhaps TRBD1 as D (5 bases). V shed 6 bases and J shed 6 bases, with 17 bases lying between them. CDR1 is MNHEY and CDR2 is SVGAGI in the germline V gene. The CDR3 sequence is 14 residues long. The CDR3, as DNA: TGTGCCAGCAGCCCGACAGATCTTAGGGCTGAAGCTTTCTTT. Amino acids: CASSPTDLRAEAFF.

This clone was detected only a few times. The chain carries TRBV11-2 and TRBJ1-5, with unresolved D. V was clipped by 0 bases and J by 7 bases, with 13 bases between them. The CDR3 loop spans 15 amino acids. CDR1 and CDR2 from the germline V gene are SGHAT and FQNNGV. CDR3 residues: CASSLDGVFNQPQHF. In nucleotides, the CDR3 is TGTGCCAGCAGCTTAGACGGGGTTTTTAACCAGCCCCAGCATTTT.